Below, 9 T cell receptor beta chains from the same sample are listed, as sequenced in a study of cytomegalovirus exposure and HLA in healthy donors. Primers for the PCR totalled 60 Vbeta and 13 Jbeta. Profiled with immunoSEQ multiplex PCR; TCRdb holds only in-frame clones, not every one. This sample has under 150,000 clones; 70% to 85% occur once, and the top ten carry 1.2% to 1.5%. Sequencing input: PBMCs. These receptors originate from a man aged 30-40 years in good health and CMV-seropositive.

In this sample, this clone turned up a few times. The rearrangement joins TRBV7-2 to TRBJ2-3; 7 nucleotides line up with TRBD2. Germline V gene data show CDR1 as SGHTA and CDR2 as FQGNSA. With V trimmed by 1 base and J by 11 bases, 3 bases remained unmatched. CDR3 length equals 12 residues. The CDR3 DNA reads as TGTGCCAGCAGCTTAGGACTAGCAAAGCAGTATTTT. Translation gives CASSLGLAKQYF. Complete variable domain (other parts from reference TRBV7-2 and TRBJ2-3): GAGVSQSPSNKVTEKGKDVELRCDPISGHTALYWYRQSLGQGLEFLIYFQGNSAPDKSGLPSDRFSAERTGGSVSTLTIQRTQQEDSAVYLCASSLGLAKQYFGPGTRLTVL.

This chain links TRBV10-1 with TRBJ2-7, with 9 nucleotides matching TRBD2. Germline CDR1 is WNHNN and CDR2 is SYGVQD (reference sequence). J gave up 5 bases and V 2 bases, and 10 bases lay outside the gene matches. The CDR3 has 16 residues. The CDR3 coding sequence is TGCGCCAGCAGTGAGACTAGGACTAGCGTTACCCACGAGCAGTACTTC. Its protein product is CASSETRTSVTHEQYF.

CDR3 sequence reads: CASSPQAGVRPETQYF. The CDR3 bases are TGTGCCAGCAGTCCCCAAGCGGGAGTTCGGCCAGAGACCCAGTACTTC. The V call is TRBV27, the J call TRBJ2-5, with 8 bases matching TRBD2. Germline V gives CDR1 MNHEY, CDR2 SMNVEV (reference sequence). V trimming: 5 bases; J trimming: 4 bases; junction bases outside the gene matches: 12. The CDR3 has 16 residues.

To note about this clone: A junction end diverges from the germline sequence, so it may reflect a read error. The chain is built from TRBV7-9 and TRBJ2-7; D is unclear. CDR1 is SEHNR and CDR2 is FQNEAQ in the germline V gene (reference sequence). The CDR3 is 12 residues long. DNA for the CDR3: TGTTCCAGCAGCTTTAAGAGCTACGAGCAGTACTTC. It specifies CSSSFKSYEQYF.

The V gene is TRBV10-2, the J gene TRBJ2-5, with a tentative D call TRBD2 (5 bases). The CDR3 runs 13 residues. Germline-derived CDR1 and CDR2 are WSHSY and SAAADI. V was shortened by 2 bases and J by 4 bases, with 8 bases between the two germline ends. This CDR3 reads CASSEPGLETQYF. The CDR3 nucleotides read TGCGCCAGCAGTGAGCCGGGGTTAGAGACCCAGTACTTC.

The CDR3 region is CASRGTGGRETQYF. DNA for the CDR3: TGTGCCAGTAGAGGGACGGGAGGTAGAGAGACCCAGTACTTC. This rearrangement joins TRBV19 to TRBJ2-5, with TRBD2 matching over 7 bases. V trimming: 6 bases; J trimming: 4 bases; junction bases outside the gene matches: 8. The CDR3 spans 14 residues. The germline V gene encodes CDR1 LNHDA and CDR2 SQIVND (reference sequence).

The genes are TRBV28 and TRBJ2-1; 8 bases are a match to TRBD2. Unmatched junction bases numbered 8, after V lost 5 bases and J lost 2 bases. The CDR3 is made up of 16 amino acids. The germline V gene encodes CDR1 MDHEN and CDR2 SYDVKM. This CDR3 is CASSLALAGTYNEQFF. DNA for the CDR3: TGTGCCAGCAGTCTCGCATTAGCGGGAACCTACAATGAGCAGTTCTTC. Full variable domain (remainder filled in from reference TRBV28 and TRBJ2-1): DVKVTQSSRYLVKRTGEKVFLECVQDMDHENMFWYRQDPGLGLRLIYFSYDVKMKEKGDIPEGYSVSREKKERFSLILESASTNQTSMYLCASSLALAGTYNEQFFGPGTRLTVL.

CDR3 in amino acids: CASRGWGQGAEKLFF. CDR3 in DNA: TGTGCCAGCAGGGGGTGGGGACAGGGGGCTGAAAAACTGTTTTTT. J is TRBJ1-4 and V is TRBV28, with 12 bases identical to TRBD1. The CDR3 has 15 residues. Germline V lookup: CDR1 MDHEN, CDR2 SYDVKM. After removal of 6 bases from V and 7 bases from J, the junction contained 6 bases not matched to a gene. Full variable domain (rest looked up from reference TRBV28 and TRBJ1-4): DVKVTQSSRYLVKRTGEKVFLECVQDMDHENMFWYRQDPGLGLRLIYFSYDVKMKEKGDIPEGYSVSREKKERFSLILESASTNQTSMYLCASRGWGQGAEKLFFGSGTQLSVL.

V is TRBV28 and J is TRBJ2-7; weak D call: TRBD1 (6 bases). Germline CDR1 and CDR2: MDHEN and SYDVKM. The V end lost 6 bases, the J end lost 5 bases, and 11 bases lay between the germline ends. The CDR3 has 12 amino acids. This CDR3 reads CASSGNRDEQYF. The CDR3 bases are TGTGCCAGCAGCGGTAACAGGGACGAGCAGTACTTC.